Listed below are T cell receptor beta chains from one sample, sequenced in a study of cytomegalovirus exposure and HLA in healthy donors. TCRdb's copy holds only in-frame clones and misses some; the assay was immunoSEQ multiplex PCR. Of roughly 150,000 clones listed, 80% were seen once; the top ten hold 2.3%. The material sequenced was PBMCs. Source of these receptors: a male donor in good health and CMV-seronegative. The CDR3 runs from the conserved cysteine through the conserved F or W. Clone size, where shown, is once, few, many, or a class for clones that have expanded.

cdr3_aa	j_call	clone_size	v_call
CASSPTGTGTYEQYF	TRBJ2-7	NA	TRBV18
CASSRQGLQETQYF	TRBJ2-5	NA	TRBV7-7
CSAAGTGFGNTIYF	TRBJ1-3	once	TRBV29-1
CASRLGQGSYNEQFF	TRBJ2-1	NA	TRBV5-1
CASSWELAAYNEQFF	TRBJ2-1	NA	TRBV7-7
CASNPGLRGNTIYF	TRBJ1-3	NA	TRBV9
CASSEAGGGRYGYTF	TRBJ1-2	NA	TRBV6-1
CASSFQAGGNQPQHF	TRBJ1-5	once	TRBV5-6
CASSSDRGLGEQYF	NA	NA	TRBV7-9
CASSLDPSSGNTIYF	TRBJ1-3	NA	TRBV5-1
CASSWGHTGYTEAFF	TRBJ1-1	few	TRBV5-1
CASSNGLGQEQGGYTF	TRBJ1-2	NA	TRBV19
CASSAGGVYNEQFF	TRBJ2-1	NA	TRBV6-5
CASSLDGRDNQPQHF	TRBJ1-5	few	TRBV5-1
CASSQVWFAGRDEKLFF	TRBJ1-4	NA	TRBV4-1
CAISGLEDGYTF	TRBJ1-2	NA	TRBV10-3
CAWSVSGTGGSTGELFF	TRBJ2-2	NA	TRBV30
CASSLGGGSGYTF	TRBJ1-2	NA	TRBV7-9
CASSSHGLARNTDTQYF	TRBJ2-3	few	TRBV13
CASKSSGGSDTQYF	TRBJ2-3	NA	TRBV2
CASSALGVGEKLFF	TRBJ1-4	NA	TRBV2
CASSAEQPSNQPQHF	TRBJ1-5	NA	TRBV2
CASSLPQGNVGTEAFF	TRBJ1-1	few	TRBV4-1
CASSRGGREGEAFF	TRBJ1-1	NA	TRBV11-2
CASSEIRGPNGYTF	TRBJ1-2	NA	TRBV10-2
CASRDKYQETQYF	TRBJ2-5	NA	TRBV6-5
CAWSEGQGAQKLFF	TRBJ1-4	few	TRBV30
CASSQGQGSTGELFF	TRBJ2-2	few	TRBV11-3
CASSLAGVSSYNEQFF	TRBJ2-1	NA	TRBV5-1
CASRADRSSGNTIYF	TRBJ1-3	NA	TRBV9
CASSQRGGVRAQSSYNEQFF	TRBJ2-1	NA	TRBV4-1
CASSQALQANYGYTF	TRBJ1-2	NA	TRBV4-3
CASSPPSTKQETQYF	TRBJ2-5	once	TRBV18
CAISETGGQPQHF	TRBJ1-5	NA	TRBV10-3
CASSLQGRETQYF	TRBJ2-5	NA	TRBV7-9
CASSVGPREGGEAFF	TRBJ1-1	few	TRBV9
CASSYSQGFEKLFF	TRBJ1-4	NA	TRBV6-6
CASSLFGGSATNEKLFF	TRBJ1-4	NA	TRBV7-9
CASSLNRGPNYGYTF	TRBJ1-2	NA	TRBV5-1
CSSSLSQGATEAFF	TRBJ1-1	few	TRBV7-9
CASSFTGTSGASGETQYF	TRBJ2-5	NA	TRBV5-1
CASSSNRKAYEQYF	TRBJ2-7	NA	TRBV11-1
CASSLGEYGYTF	TRBJ1-2	NA	TRBV7-8
CASSETSTGDGNTIYF	TRBJ1-3	NA	TRBV2
CASSLARQSRYTF	TRBJ1-2	once	TRBV5-1
CASNRDLNTEAFF	TRBJ1-1	NA	TRBV2
CASSLLMNTEAFF	TRBJ1-1	NA	TRBV25-1
CASRWGGTGLVTGYTF	TRBJ1-2	NA	TRBV5-1
CASSFATATANYGYTF	TRBJ1-2	NA	TRBV7-9
CASSWTQGSNYGYTF	TRBJ1-2	few	TRBV5-1
CSVGGSIYEQYF	TRBJ2-7	NA	TRBV29-1
CASSRQGMGSNQPQHF	TRBJ1-5	NA	TRBV19
CAWSSYGTAGQYF	TRBJ2-7	NA	TRBV30
CASSRRFAGNSQETQYF	TRBJ2-5	NA	TRBV4-2
CASSHAGGSGANVLTF	TRBJ2-6	NA	TRBV4-3
CASSPPDEQFF	TRBJ2-1	NA	TRBV27
CASSWRRQPGNTEAFF	TRBJ1-1	NA	TRBV18